Reported below is one T cell receptor beta chain. Its antigen is not known. Germline CDR1 is MNHNY and CDR2 is SVGAGI (reference sequence). This CDR3 has 12 amino acids. V was clipped by 6 bases and J by 1 base, with 6 bases between them. The data were taken from a study of T cell clonotyping in hematopoietic cell transplantation. Whole-study results and caveats: Broader posttransplant TCR repertoire diversity was predicted by graft donor and pretransplant recipient Inverse Simpson Index values. Cells were unsorted, so CD4 and CD8 contributions were not separated. Pathologically expanded recipient clonotypes increased progressively from day 30 to day 180 as diversity fell.

Sequencing was performed with immunoSEQ multiplex PCR; in TCRdb, only in-frame clones are kept and a portion is missing. This table has about 2,200 clones, 80% to 90% appearing once. The sample consisted of peripheral blood mononuclear cells. The rearrangement uses TRBV6-6 and TRBJ1-1; D unclear. The TCR originated in a middle-aged man in good health. Some clones in this sample may be carry-over from other donors' samples. CDR3 in amino acids: CASSRGNTEAFF. The CDR3 DNA reads TGTGCCAGCAGCCGGGGGAACACTGAAGCTTTCTTT.